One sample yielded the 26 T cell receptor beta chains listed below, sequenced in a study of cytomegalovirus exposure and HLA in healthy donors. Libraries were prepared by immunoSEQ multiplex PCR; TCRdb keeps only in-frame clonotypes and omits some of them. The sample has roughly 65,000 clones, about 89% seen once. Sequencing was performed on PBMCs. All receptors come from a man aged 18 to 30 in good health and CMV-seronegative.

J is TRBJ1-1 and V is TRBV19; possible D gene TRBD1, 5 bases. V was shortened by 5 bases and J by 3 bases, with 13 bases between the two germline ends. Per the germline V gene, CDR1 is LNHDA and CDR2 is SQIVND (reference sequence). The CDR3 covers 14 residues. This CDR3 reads CASSLRQLDTEAFF. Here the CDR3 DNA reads TGTGCCAGTAGTCTCCGACAGCTAGACACTGAAGCTTTCTTT. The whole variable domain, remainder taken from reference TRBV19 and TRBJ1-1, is DGGITQSPKYLFRKEGQNVTLSCEQNLNHDAMYWYRQDPGQGLRLIYYSQIVNDFQKGDIAEGYSVSREKKESFPLTVTSAQKNPTAFYLCASSLRQLDTEAFFGQGTRLTVV.

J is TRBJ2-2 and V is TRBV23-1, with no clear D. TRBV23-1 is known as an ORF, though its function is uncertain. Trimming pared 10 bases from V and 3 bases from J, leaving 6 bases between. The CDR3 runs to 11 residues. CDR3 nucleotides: TGCGCCACCTACGACACCGGGGAGCTGTTTTTT. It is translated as CATYDTGELFF.

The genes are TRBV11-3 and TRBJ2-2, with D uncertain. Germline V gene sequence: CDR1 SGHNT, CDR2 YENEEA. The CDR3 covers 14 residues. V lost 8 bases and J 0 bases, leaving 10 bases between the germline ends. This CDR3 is CASQPTPNTGELFF. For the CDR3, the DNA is TGTGCCAGCCAGCCGACACCGAACACCGGGGAGCTGTTTTTT.

This chain's CDR3 is CASSPTESPYNEQFF. DNA of the CDR3: TGTGCCAGCTCACCCACAGAGAGTCCCTACAATGAGCAGTTCTTC. This rearrangement joins TRBV18 to TRBJ2-1; D call uncertain. CDR1 is KGHSH and CDR2 is LQKENI in the germline V gene. Trimming stripped 3 bases from V and 2 bases from J, with 11 bases between. CDR3 length equals 15 residues.

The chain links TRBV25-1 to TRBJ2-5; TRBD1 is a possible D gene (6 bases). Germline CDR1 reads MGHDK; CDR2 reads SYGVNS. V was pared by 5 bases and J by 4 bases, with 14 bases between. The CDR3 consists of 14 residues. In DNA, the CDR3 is TGTGCCAGCAGTCCAAGACAGGCAGGAGAGACCCAGTACTTC. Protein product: CASSPRQAGETQYF.

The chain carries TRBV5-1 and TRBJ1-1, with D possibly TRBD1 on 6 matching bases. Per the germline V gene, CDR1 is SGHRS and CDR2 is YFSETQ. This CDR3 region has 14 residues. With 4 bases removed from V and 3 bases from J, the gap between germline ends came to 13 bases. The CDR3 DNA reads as TGCGCCAGCAGCCCTAGACAGGCCCACACTGAAGCTTTCTTT. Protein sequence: CASSPRQAHTEAFF.

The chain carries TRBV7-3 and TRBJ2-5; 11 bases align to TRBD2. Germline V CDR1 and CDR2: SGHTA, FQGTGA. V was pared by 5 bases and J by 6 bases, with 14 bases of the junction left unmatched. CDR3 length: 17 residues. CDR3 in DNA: TGTGCCAGCAGCCCTTTAGCGGGAGGGCCTGGGGTACAGACCCAGTACTTC. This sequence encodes CASSPLAGGPGVQTQYF.

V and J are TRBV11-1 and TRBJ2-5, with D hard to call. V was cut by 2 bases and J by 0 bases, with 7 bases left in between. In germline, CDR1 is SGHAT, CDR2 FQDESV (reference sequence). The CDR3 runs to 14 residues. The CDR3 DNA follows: TGTGCCAGCAGCTTATCACAGAACCAAGAGACCCAGTACTTC. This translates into CASSLSQNQETQYF.

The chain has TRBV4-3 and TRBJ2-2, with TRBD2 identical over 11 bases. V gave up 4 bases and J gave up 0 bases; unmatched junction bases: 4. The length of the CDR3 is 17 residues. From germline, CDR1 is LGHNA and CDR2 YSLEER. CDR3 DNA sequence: TGCGCCAGCAGCCCCGTGACTAGCGGGACGAACACCGGGGAGCTGTTTTTT. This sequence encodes CASSPVTSGTNTGELFF.

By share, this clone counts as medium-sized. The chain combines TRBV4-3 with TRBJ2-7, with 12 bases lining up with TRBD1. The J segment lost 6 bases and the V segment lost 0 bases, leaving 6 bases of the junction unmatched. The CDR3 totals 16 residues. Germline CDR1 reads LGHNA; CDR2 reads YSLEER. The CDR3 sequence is CASSQETGTGGAEQYF. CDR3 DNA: TGCGCCAGCAGCCAAGAAACCGGGACAGGGGGCGCCGAGCAGTACTTC.

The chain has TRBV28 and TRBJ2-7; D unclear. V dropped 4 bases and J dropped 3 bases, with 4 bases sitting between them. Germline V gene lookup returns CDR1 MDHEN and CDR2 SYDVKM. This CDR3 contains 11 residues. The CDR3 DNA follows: TGTGCCAGCAGTTCGGGCTACGAGCAGTACTTC. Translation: CASSSGYEQYF.

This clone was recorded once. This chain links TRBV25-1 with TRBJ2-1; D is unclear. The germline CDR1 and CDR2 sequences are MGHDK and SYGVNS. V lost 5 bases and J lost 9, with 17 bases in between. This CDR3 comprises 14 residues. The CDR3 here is CASSSVSYAGEQFF. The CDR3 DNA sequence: TGTGCCAGCAGTTCCGTCTCCTACGCCGGTGAGCAGTTCTTC.

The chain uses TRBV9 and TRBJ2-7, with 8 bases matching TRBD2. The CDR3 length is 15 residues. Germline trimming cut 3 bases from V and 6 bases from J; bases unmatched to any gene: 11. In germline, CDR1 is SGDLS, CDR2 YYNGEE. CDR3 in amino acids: CASSDSGSGASEQYF. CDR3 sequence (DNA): TGTGCCAGCAGCGACAGCGGGAGTGGGGCGAGCGAGCAGTACTTC.

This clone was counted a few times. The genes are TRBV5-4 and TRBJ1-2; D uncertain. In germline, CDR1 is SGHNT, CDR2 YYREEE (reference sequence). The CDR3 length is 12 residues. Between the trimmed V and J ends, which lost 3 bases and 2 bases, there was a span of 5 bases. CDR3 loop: CASSSINYGYTF. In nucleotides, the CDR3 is TGTGCCAGCAGCTCAATCAACTATGGCTACACCTTC.

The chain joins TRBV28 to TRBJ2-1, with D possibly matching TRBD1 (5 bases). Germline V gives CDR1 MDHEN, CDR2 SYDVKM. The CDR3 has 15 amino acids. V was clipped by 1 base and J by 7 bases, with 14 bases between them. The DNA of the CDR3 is TGTGCCAGCAGTTTATTGGCCAGGGAAAGTAATGAGCAGTTCTTC. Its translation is CASSLLARESNEQFF.

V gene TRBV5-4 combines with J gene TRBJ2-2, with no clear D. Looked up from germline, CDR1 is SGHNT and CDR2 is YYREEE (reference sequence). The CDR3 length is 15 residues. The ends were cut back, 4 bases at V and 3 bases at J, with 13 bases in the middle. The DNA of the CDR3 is TGTGCCAGCAGCCCAACCGTAGACTACACCGGGGAGCTGTTTTTT. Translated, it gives CASSPTVDYTGELFF.

In nucleotides, the CDR3 is TGCGCCAGCAGCCAGGGAGGGTCCTTTAACTCCTATGGCTACACCTTC. As protein: CASSQGGSFNSYGYTF. The rearrangement joins TRBV4-1 to TRBJ1-2, with D hard to call. The CDR3 consists of 16 residues. The V and J ends lost 3 bases and 4 bases respectively, with 18 bases between them. In germline, CDR1 is MGHRA, CDR2 YSYEKL.

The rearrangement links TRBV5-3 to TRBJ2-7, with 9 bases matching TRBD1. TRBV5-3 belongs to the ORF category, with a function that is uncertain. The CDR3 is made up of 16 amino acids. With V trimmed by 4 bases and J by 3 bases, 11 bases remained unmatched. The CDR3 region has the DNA TGTGCCAGAAGCCTCGGCGTGGACAGGGGATACTACGAGCAGTACTTC. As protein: CARSLGVDRGYYEQYF.

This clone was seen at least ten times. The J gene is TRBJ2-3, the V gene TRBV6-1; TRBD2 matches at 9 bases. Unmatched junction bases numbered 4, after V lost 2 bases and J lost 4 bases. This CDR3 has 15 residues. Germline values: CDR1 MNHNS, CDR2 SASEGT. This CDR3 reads CASSEFSGSPDTQYF. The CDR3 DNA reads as TGTGCCAGCAGTGAATTTAGCGGGAGCCCAGATACGCAGTATTTT.

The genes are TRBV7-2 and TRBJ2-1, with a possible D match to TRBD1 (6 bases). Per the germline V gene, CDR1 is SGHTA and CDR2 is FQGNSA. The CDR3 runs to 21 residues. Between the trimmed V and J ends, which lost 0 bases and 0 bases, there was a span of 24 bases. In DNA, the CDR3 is TGTGCCAGCAGCTTAGCAGCAACTCCGGGACACCCTAAGAGCTCCTACAATGAGCAGTTCTTC. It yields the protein CASSLAATPGHPKSSYNEQFF.

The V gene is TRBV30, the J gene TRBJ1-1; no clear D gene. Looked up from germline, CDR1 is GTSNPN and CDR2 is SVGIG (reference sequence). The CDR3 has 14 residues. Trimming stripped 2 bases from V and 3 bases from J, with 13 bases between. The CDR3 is CAWSRTGSDTEAFF. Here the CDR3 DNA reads TGTGCCTGGAGTAGGACTGGATCTGACACTGAAGCTTTCTTT. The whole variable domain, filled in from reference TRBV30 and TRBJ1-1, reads SQTIHQWPATLVQPVGSPLSLECTVEGTSNPNLYWYRQAAGRGLQLLFYSVGIGQISSEVPQNLSASRPQDRQFILSSKKLLLSDSGFYLCAWSRTGSDTEAFFGQGTRLTVV.

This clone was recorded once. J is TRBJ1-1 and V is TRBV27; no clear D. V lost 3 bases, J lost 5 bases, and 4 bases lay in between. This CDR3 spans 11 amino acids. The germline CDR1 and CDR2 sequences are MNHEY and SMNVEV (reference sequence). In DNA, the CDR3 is TGTGCCAGCAGTTTCGGTACTGAAGCTTTCTTT. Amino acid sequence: CASSFGTEAFF.

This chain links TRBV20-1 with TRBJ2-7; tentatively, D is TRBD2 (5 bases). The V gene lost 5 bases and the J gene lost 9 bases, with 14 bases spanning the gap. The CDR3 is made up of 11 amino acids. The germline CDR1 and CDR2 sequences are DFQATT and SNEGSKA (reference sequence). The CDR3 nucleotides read TGCAGTGCTGCGGACTCCTCCGTGCAGTACTTC. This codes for CSAADSSVQYF.

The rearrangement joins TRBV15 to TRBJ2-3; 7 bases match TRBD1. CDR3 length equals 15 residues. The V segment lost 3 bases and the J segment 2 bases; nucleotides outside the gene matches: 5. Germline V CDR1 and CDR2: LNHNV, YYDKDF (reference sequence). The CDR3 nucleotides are TGTGCCACCAGCAGGGAGACAGGGTACACAGATACGCAGTATTTT. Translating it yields CATSRETGYTDTQYF.

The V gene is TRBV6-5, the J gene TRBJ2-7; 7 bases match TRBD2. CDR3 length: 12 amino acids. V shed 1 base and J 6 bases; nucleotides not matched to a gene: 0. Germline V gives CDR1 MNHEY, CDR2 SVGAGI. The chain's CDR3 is CASSYWGGEQYF. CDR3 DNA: TGTGCCAGCAGTTACTGGGGGGGCGAGCAGTACTTC.

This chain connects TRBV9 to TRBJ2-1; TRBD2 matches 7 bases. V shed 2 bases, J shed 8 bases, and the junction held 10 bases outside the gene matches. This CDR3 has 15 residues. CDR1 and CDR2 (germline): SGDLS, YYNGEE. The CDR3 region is CASSVGGRRLDEQFF. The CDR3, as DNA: TGTGCCAGCAGCGTCGGGGGGAGGCGCTTGGATGAGCAGTTCTTC.